These 18 T cell receptor beta chains came from one sample sequenced in a study of vaccination and CD4 T cells after COVID-19. The Oncomine TCR Beta short-read assay was what sequenced the DNA obtained from cultured CD4+ T cells. TCRdb reprocessed the PCR reads with MiXCR, giving one entry per CDR3 protein. The table has 15,000 to 19,000 distinct CDR3 sequences, about half seen once; the top ten hold approximately 16%. The treatment here: approximately 10-day PBMC culture with coronavirus spike peptide pools or control peptides (ViraFEST assay). These TCRs are of unknown antigen specificity. Sequenced here: CD4+ T cells from blood, cultured in vitro, sampled before SARS-CoV-2 vaccination. These TCRs come from a human donor who had recovered from COVID-19.

On this clonotype itself: A junction boundary mismatches the germline segment, possibly from a read error. V usage is TRBV7-9 and J usage is TRBJ2-5; perhaps TRBD1 as D (5 bases). The CDR3 consists of 15 residues. Germline V gene data show CDR1 as SEHNR and CDR2 as FQNEAQ (reference sequence). CDR3 in DNA: TGTGCCAGCCGCTTCCCAGGGAAGGGACAAGAGACCCAGTACTTC. Translation: CASRFPGKGQETQYF.

V is TRBV20-1 and J is TRBJ2-1, with 13 bases aligning to TRBD2. This CDR3 comprises 15 residues. The J segment lost 8 bases and the V segment lost 6 bases, leaving 10 bases of the junction unmatched. Germline V lookup: CDR1 DFQATT, CDR2 SNEGSKA (reference sequence). The CDR3 here is CSALQGTSGNYEQFF. The DNA of the CDR3 is TGCAGTGCCCTACAAGGGACTAGCGGGAACTATGAGCAGTTCTTC.

This chain joins TRBV20-1 and TRBJ2-5; 9 positions agree with TRBD2. Germline V gene data show CDR1 as DFQATT and CDR2 as SNEGSKA (reference sequence). Trimming removed 3 bases from V and 5 bases from J; junction bases left unmatched: 13. The CDR3 has 16 residues. The CDR3 loop reads CSASVPGTSFRETQYF. For the CDR3, the DNA is TGCAGTGCTAGTGTTCCCGGGACTAGCTTTAGGGAGACCCAGTACTTC.

The J gene is TRBJ1-1, the V gene TRBV19; maybe TRBD1 (5 bases). Germline-derived CDR1 and CDR2 are LNHDA and SQIVND (reference sequence). V was clipped by 7 bases and J by 4 bases, with 10 bases between them. The length of the CDR3 is 12 residues. CDR3 in DNA: TGTGCCAGTAAGAAGGGGCCCACTGAAGCTTTCTTT. This translates into CASKKGPTEAFF. Complete variable domain (other parts from reference TRBV19 and TRBJ1-1): DGGITQSPKYLFRKEGQNVTLSCEQNLNHDAMYWYRQDPGQGLRLIYYSQIVNDFQKGDIAEGYSVSREKKESFPLTVTSAQKNPTAFYLCASKKGPTEAFFGQGTRLTVV.

In nucleotides, the CDR3 is TGCGCCAGCAGCCGCCGGACAGGTTGGACCGGGGAGCTGTTTTTT. As protein: CASSRRTGWTGELFF. The rearrangement links TRBV4-1 to TRBJ2-2; 7 bases fit TRBD1. With V trimmed by 4 bases and J by 5 bases, 7 bases remained unmatched. CDR1 and CDR2 from the germline V gene are MGHRA and YSYEKL. The CDR3 runs to 15 residues.

The chain uses TRBV28 and TRBJ2-7, with D possibly being TRBD1 (5 bases). In germline, CDR1 is MDHEN, CDR2 SYDVKM. Trimming shortened V by 3 bases and J by 6 bases, and 15 bases separated the two germline ends. The CDR3 consists of 14 residues. CDR3 region: CASSFSYQRGEQYF. The CDR3 bases are TGTGCCAGCAGTTTCTCATATCAAAGGGGCGAGCAGTACTTC.

The chain employs TRBV9 and TRBJ1-2; maybe TRBD1 (6 bases). Germline CDR1 and CDR2: SGDLS and YYNGEE. The germline V and J ends were trimmed by 0 bases and 4 bases, with 7 bases remaining between them. The CDR3 is 13 residues long. Here the CDR3 reads CASSVGTAYGYTF. Here the CDR3 DNA reads TGTGCCAGCAGCGTAGGGACAGCCTATGGCTACACCTTC.

This chain's CDR3 is CASSPTGGSYEQYF. The CDR3 nucleotides read TGTGCCAGCAGCCCGACAGGGGGCTCCTACGAGCAGTACTTC. This chain uses TRBV12-3 or TRBV12-4 with TRBJ2-7, with 9 positions matching TRBD1. This CDR3 has 14 residues. The junction had 3 bases not matched to a gene; V was cut back by 6 bases and J by 0 bases.

This chain connects TRBV7-9 to TRBJ2-1; 8 bases are a match to TRBD2. Germline V gene data show CDR1 as SEHNR and CDR2 as FQNEAQ (reference sequence). CDR3 length: 15 amino acids. The V segment lost 5 bases and the J segment 0 bases; nucleotides outside the gene matches: 3. The CDR3 DNA reads as TGTGCCAGCAGCGTTAGCGGGACCTCCTACAATGAGCAGTTCTTC. Its protein is CASSVSGTSYNEQFF.

The V gene is TRBV28, the J gene TRBJ2-3; 14 bases map to TRBD2. J was trimmed by 1 base and V by 6 bases; bases with no gene match: 12. The CDR3 spans 19 residues. Germline CDR1 reads MDHEN; CDR2 reads SYDVKM. The CDR3 is CASRATGTSGRRGTDTQYF. In nucleotides, the CDR3 is TGTGCCAGCAGGGCAACCGGGACTAGCGGGAGACGAGGCACAGATACGCAGTATTTT.

This clonotype was recorded once. This chain connects TRBV2 to TRBJ2-2, with D maybe TRBD2 (5 bases). Germline V gene data show CDR1 as SNHLY and CDR2 as FYNNEI. The CDR3 totals 14 residues. The V and J ends lost 7 bases and 6 bases respectively, with 15 bases between them. CDR3 DNA: TGTGCCAGCAAGGAACCGGGGTTCGCCGGGGAGCTGTTTTTT. It specifies CASKEPGFAGELFF.

For the CDR3, the DNA is TGTGCCAGCAGTTTAGACAGGGTGAGAGGCTACACCTTC. Translation: CASSLDRVRGYTF. This chain links TRBV12-3 or TRBV12-4 with TRBJ1-2; D is possibly TRBD1 (6 bases). V shed 1 base and J shed 8 bases, with 11 bases lying between them. The CDR3 consists of 13 residues.

V gene TRBV18 combines with J gene TRBJ1-2, with D perhaps TRBD1 (5 bases). V lost 3 bases and J lost 6, with 11 bases in between. In germline, CDR1 is KGHSH, CDR2 LQKENI. This CDR3 has 13 residues. The CDR3 here is CASSPADRHGYTF. The CDR3 DNA reads as TGTGCCAGCTCACCTGCAGACAGACATGGCTACACCTTC.

V usage is TRBV10-2 and J usage is TRBJ2-2, with TRBD2 identical over 9 bases. CDR3 length equals 16 residues. V was clipped by 0 bases and J by 5 bases; unmatched bases: 4. Germline V CDR1 and CDR2: WSHSY, SAAADI. This CDR3 reads CASSESDSGSTGELFF. The CDR3 region has the DNA TGCGCCAGCAGTGAGTCGGATAGCGGGAGTACCGGGGAGCTGTTTTTT.

The chain carries TRBV18 and TRBJ2-7; tentative D call: TRBD1 (6 bases). The V gene's germline CDR1 is KGHSH and CDR2 LQKENI. The length of the CDR3 is 14 residues. The ends were cut back, 2 bases at V and 3 bases at J, with 11 bases in the middle. CDR3 loop: CASSPAQGNYEQYF. CDR3 coding DNA: TGTGCCAGCTCACCAGCACAGGGCAACTACGAGCAGTACTTC.

This clonotype was found a few times. The genes are TRBV7-2 and TRBJ2-7, with 8 bases fitting TRBD1. From germline, CDR1 is SGHTA and CDR2 FQGNSA. Trimming cost V 1 base and J 2 bases; bases outside gene matches: 4. The CDR3 is 15 amino acids. The CDR3 DNA reads TGTGCCAGCAGCTTAGGAGGCAGGGGGCCCTACGAGCAGTACTTC. This translates into CASSLGGRGPYEQYF. Drawing the rest from reference TRBV7-2 and TRBJ2-7, the complete variable domain is GAGVSQSPSNKVTEKGKDVELRCDPISGHTALYWYRQSLGQGLEFLIYFQGNSAPDKSGLPSDRFSAERTGGSVSTLTIQRTQQEDSAVYLCASSLGGRGPYEQYFGPGTRLTVT.

The chain joins TRBV27 to TRBJ2-7, with TRBD1 matching 9 bases. Germline V CDR1 and CDR2: MNHEY, SMNVEV (reference sequence). The CDR3 is made up of 14 amino acids. V was pared by 5 bases and J by 6 bases, with 8 bases of the junction left unmatched. In DNA, the CDR3 is TGTGCCAGCAGTGTCCGGGACAGGGACTCCGAGCAGTACTTC. This gives the protein CASSVRDRDSEQYF.

The V and J genes are TRBV5-6 and TRBJ1-2; possibly TRBD1 for D (6 bases). CDR3 length: 14 residues. CDR1 and CDR2 from the germline V gene are SGHDT and YYEEEE. The V end was cut by 0 bases, the J end by 4 bases, with 10 bases between. CDR3 in DNA: TGTGCCAGCAGCTTGGACAGGGCTACCTATGGCTACACCTTC. This encodes CASSLDRATYGYTF.